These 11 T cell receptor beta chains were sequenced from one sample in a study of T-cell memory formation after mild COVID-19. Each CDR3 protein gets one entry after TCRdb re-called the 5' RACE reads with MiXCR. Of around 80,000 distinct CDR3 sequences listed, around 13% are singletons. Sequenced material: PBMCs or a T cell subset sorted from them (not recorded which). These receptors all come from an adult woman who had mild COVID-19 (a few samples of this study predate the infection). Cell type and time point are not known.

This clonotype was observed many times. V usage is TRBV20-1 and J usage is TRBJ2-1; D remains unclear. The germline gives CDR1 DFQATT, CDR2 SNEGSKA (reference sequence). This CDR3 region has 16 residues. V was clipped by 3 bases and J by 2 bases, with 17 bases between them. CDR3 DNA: TGCAGTGCTAGTTATTCGGCCTTACGGCCCTACAATGAGCAGTTCTTC. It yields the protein CSASYSALRPYNEQFF.

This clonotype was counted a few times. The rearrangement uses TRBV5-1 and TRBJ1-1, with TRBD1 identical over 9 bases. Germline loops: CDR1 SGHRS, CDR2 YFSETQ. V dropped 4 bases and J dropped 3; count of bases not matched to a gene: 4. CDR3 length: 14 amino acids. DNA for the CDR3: TGCGCCAGCAGCAGGGGACAGGGTGACACTGAAGCTTTCTTT. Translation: CASSRGQGDTEAFF.

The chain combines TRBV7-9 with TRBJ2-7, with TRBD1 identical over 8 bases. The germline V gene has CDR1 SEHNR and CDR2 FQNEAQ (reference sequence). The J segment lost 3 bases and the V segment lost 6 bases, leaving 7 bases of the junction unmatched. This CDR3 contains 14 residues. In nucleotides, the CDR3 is TGTGCCAGCAGTCGGACAGGGAAAATCTACGAGCAGTACTTC. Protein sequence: CASSRTGKIYEQYF.

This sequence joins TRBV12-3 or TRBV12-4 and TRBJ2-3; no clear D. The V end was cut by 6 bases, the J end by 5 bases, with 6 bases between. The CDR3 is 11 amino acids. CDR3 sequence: CASSTVDTQYF. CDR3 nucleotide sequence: TGTGCCAGCAGCACTGTAGATACGCAGTATTTT.

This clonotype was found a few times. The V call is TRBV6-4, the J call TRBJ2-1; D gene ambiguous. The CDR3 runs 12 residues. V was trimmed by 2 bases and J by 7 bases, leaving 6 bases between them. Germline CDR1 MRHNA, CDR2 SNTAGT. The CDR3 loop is CASSDMGNEQFF. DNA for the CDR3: TGTGCCAGCAGTGACATGGGGAATGAGCAGTTCTTC.

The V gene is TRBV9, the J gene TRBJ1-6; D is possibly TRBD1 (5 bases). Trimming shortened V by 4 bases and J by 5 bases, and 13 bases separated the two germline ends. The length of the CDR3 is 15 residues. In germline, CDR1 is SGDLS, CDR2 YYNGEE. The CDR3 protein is CASSLTGTDNSPLHF. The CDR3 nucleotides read TGTGCCAGCAGCCTCACCGGGACCGATAATTCACCCCTCCACTTT. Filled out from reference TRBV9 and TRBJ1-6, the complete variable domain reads DSGVTQTPKHLITATGQRVTLRCSPRSGDLSVYWYQQSLDQGLQFLIQYYNGEERAKGNILERFSAQQFPDLHSELNLSSLELGDSALYFCASSLTGTDNSPLHFGNGTRLTVT.

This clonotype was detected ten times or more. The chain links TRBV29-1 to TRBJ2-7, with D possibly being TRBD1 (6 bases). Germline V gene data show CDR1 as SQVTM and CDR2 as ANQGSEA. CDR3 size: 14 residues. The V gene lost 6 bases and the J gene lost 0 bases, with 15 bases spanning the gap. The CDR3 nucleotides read TGCAGCGTCTACAGGGACGGAAGCTCCTACGAGCAGTACTTC. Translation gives CSVYRDGSSYEQYF.

The CDR3, as DNA: TGTGCCAGCAGCTTAAGCGCCTTTATGAACACTGAAGCTTTCTTT. It encodes CASSLSAFMNTEAFF. The chain joins TRBV11-2 to TRBJ1-1; D is undetermined. The length of the CDR3 is 15 residues. Per the germline V gene, CDR1 is SGHAT and CDR2 is FQNNGV. V was shortened by 2 bases and J by 0 bases, with 10 bases between the two germline ends.

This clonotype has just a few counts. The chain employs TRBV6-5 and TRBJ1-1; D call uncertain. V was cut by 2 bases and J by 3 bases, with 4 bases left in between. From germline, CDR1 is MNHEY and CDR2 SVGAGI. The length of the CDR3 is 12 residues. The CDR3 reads CASSYGYTEAFF. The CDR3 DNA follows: TGTGCCAGCAGTTACGGATACACTGAAGCTTTCTTT.

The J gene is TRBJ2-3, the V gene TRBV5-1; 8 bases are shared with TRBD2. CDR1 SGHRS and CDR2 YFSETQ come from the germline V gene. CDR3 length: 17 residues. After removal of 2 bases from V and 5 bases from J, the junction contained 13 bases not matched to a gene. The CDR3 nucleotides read TGCGCCAGCAGCTTCTCCGGGGTTGCGGGGGGAAGAGATACGCAGTATTTT. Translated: CASSFSGVAGGRDTQYF.

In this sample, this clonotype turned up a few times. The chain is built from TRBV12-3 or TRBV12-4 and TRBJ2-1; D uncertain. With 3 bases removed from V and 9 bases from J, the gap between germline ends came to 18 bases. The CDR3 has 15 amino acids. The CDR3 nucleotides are TGTGCCAGCAGTTTGAGTGTGACTGTCTCTTTTGAGCAGTTCTTC. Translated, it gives CASSLSVTVSFEQFF.